Below, 13 T cell receptor beta chains from the same sample are listed, as sequenced in a study of blood T cell repertoires in COVID-19. TCRdb's copy holds only in-frame clones and misses some; the assay was immunoSEQ multiplex PCR. The sample records 470,000 or so clones, 87% being singletons. The specimen was PBMCs or T cells enriched from blood (not recorded which). The receptors shown here come from a woman younger than 35 with acute COVID-19.

V gene TRBV15 combines with J gene TRBJ2-7, with 8 bases aligning to TRBD1. J gave up 6 bases and V 3 bases, and 4 bases lay outside the gene matches. Per the germline V gene, CDR1 is LNHNV and CDR2 is YYDKDF (reference sequence). The CDR3 extends over 13 amino acids. The CDR3 DNA follows: TGTGCCACCAGCAGGGCGACAGGGGCCGAGCAGTACTTC. It yields the protein CATSRATGAEQYF.

V is TRBV24-1 and J is TRBJ2-7; D possibly corresponds to TRBD1 (6 bases). The CDR3 is made up of 16 amino acids. Between the trimmed V and J ends, which lost 0 bases and 0 bases, there was a span of 11 bases. CDR1 and CDR2 (germline): KGHDR, SFDVKD. This chain's CDR3 is CATSDLRRTDSYEQYF. The CDR3 DNA follows: TGTGCCACCAGTGATTTGCGACGGACAGACTCCTACGAGCAGTACTTC.

In this sample, this clone turned up once. The genes are TRBV4-3 and TRBJ2-1; 10 positions agree with TRBD2. J gave up 10 bases and V 4 bases, and 10 bases lay outside the gene matches. This CDR3 has 15 residues. CDR1 is LGHNA and CDR2 is YSLEER in the germline V gene. This chain's CDR3 is CASSLTSGTFDEQFF. In nucleotides, the CDR3 is TGCGCCAGCAGCCTAACTAGCGGGACGTTTGACGAGCAGTTCTTC.

The chain is built from TRBV27 and TRBJ1-1; TRBD1 matches 9 bases. Per germline, CDR1 MNHEY and CDR2 SMNVEV (reference sequence). V shed 6 bases, J shed 1 base, and the junction held 3 bases outside the gene matches. This CDR3 is 14 amino acids long. The CDR3 DNA follows: TGTGCCAGCAGCCCGGACAGGGGGAACACTGAAGCTTTCTTT. This sequence encodes CASSPDRGNTEAFF.

There are a few counts of this clone. The gene calls are TRBV23-1 and TRBJ1-3; tentative D call: TRBD1 (6 bases). TRBV23-1 is marked as an open reading frame, function uncertain. Between the trimmed V and J ends, which lost 0 bases and 0 bases, there was a span of 9 bases. This CDR3 has 16 amino acids. The CDR3 nucleotides are TGCGCCAGCAGTCAATCGGGGGCTTGCTCTGGAAACACCATATATTTT. Protein product: CASSQSGACSGNTIYF.

The rearrangement uses TRBV19 and TRBJ2-1, with 8 bases lining up with TRBD2. Germline V gives CDR1 LNHDA, CDR2 SQIVND (reference sequence). After removal of 5 bases from V and 4 bases from J, the junction contained 7 bases not matched to a gene. The length of the CDR3 is 15 residues. The CDR3 coding sequence is TGTGCCAGTAGTTGGCTAGCGGGCACTTACAATGAGCAGTTCTTC. This gives the protein CASSWLAGTYNEQFF.

The V call is TRBV30, the J call TRBJ1-2; D is possibly TRBD1 (6 bases). The CDR3 has 14 amino acids. Looked up from germline, CDR1 is GTSNPN and CDR2 is SVGIG (reference sequence). Deletions cut 0 bases from V and 8 bases from J, with 16 bases between. As DNA, the CDR3 is TGTGCCTGGAGTGTACAGCAGGGAAGGGGGGGCTACACCTTC. The encoded protein is CAWSVQQGRGGYTF.

V is TRBV30 and J is TRBJ1-1; TRBD1 is a possible D gene (5 bases). The CDR3 loop spans 13 amino acids. Trimming shortened V by 6 bases and J by 4 bases, and 15 bases separated the two germline ends. Germline CDR1 is GTSNPN and CDR2 is SVGIG (reference sequence). CDR3 in amino acids: CACAGTPFTEAFF. CDR3 nucleotide sequence: TGTGCCTGCGCCGGGACTCCATTCACTGAAGCTTTCTTT.

J is TRBJ1-3 and V is TRBV9; weak D call: TRBD1 (6 bases). The V end lost 0 bases, the J end lost 0 bases, and 13 bases lay between the germline ends. The CDR3 extends over 17 amino acids. Germline V gene sequence: CDR1 SGDLS, CDR2 YYNGEE. The CDR3, as DNA: TGTGCCAGCAGCGTAGGAGGCAGGGGACACTCTGGAAACACCATATATTTT. It yields the protein CASSVGGRGHSGNTIYF.

This chain links TRBV7-2 with TRBJ2-7; no clear D. CDR3 length equals 15 residues. CDR1 and CDR2 from the germline V gene are SGHTA and FQGNSA. Trimming stripped 2 bases from V and 3 bases from J, with 14 bases between. The chain's CDR3 is CASSLQAQSRYEQYF. The CDR3 coding sequence is TGTGCCAGCAGCTTACAGGCACAGTCTCGCTACGAGCAGTACTTC. Filled out from reference TRBV7-2 and TRBJ2-7, the complete variable domain reads GAGVSQSPSNKVTEKGKDVELRCDPISGHTALYWYRQSLGQGLEFLIYFQGNSAPDKSGLPSDRFSAERTGGSVSTLTIQRTQQEDSAVYLCASSLQAQSRYEQYFGPGTRLTVT.

The chain has TRBV7-2 and TRBJ1-1; perhaps TRBD1 as D (6 bases). This CDR3 has 14 amino acids. With 7 bases removed from V and 5 bases from J, the gap between germline ends came to 17 bases. Per the germline V gene, CDR1 is SGHTA and CDR2 is FQGNSA. DNA for the CDR3: TGTGCCAGCACCGTATACAGGGCCGGTACTGAAGCTTTCTTT. Translating gives CASTVYRAGTEAFF.

This clone was seen once. The V and J genes are TRBV30 and TRBJ1-5; TRBD1 is a possible D gene (5 bases). The CDR3 covers 15 residues. Germline-derived CDR1 and CDR2 are GTSNPN and SVGIG (reference sequence). With 1 base removed from V and 2 bases from J, the gap between germline ends came to 12 bases. The CDR3, as DNA: TGTGCCTGGAGTGCAGCAGACAGCGGCAATCAGCCCCAGCATTTT. It encodes CAWSAADSGNQPQHF.

This rearrangement joins TRBV27 to TRBJ2-1, with 9 nucleotides matching TRBD2. The V gene's germline CDR1 is MNHEY and CDR2 SMNVEV (reference sequence). After removal of 3 bases from V and 3 bases from J, the junction contained 9 bases not matched to a gene. CDR3 length: 17 amino acids. For the CDR3, the DNA is TGTGCCAGCAGTTTCCCCCCCGGGACTAGCAACTACAATGAGCAGTTCTTC. It yields the protein CASSFPPGTSNYNEQFF.